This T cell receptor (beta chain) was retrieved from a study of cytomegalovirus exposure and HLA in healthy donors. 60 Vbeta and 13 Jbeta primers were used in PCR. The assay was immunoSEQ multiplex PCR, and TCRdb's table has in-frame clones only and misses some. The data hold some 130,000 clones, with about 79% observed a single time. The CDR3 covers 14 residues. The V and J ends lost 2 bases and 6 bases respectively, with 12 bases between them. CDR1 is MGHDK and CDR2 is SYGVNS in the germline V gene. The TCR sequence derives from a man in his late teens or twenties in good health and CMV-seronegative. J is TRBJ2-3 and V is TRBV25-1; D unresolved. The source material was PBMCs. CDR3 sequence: CASSEETRRDTQYF. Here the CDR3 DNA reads TGTGCCAGCAGTGAAGAAACCCGGCGGGATACGCAGTATTTT.